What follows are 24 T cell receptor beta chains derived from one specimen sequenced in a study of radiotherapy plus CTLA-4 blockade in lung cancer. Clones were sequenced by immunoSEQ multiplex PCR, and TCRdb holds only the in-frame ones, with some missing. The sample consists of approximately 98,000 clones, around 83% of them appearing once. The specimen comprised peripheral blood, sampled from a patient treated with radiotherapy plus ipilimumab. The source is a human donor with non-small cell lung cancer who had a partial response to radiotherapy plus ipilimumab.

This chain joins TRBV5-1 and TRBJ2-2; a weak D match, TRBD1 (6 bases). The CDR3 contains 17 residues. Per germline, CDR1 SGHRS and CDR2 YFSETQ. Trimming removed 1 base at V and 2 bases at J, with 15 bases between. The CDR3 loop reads CASSLLKGQLNTGELFF. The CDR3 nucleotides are TGCGCCAGCAGCTTGTTAAAGGGACAACTTAACACCGGGGAGCTGTTTTTT.

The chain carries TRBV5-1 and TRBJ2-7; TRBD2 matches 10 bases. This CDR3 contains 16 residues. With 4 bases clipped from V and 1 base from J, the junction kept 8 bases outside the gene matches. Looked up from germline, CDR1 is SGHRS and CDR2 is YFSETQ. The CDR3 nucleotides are TGCGCCAGCAGCCCGGGATGGACTAGCGGTTCCTACGAGCAGTACTTC. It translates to CASSPGWTSGSYEQYF.

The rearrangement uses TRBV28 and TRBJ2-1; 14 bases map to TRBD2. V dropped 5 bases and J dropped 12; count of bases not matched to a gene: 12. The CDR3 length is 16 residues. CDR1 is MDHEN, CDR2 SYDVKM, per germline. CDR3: CASSPGGLAGEWVQFF. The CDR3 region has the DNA TGTGCCAGCAGTCCGGGGGGACTAGCGGGAGAATGGGTGCAGTTCTTC.

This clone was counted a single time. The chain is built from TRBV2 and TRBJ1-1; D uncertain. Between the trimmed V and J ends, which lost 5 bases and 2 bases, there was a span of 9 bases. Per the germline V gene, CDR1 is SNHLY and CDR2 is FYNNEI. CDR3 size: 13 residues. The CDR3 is CASSPQANTEAFF. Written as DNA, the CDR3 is TGTGCCAGCAGTCCTCAGGCAAACACTGAAGCTTTCTTT.

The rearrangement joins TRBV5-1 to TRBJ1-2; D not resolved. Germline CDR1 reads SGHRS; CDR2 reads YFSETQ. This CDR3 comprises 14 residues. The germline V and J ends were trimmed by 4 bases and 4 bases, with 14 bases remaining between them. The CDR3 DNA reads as TGCGCCAGCAGCCCAAAGTGGCAGTCCTATGGCTACACCTTC. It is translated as CASSPKWQSYGYTF.

The CDR3 sequence is CASSLGLGAEAFF. CDR3 sequence (DNA): TGTGCCAGCAGTTTAGGCCTAGGCGCTGAAGCTTTCTTT. The gene calls are TRBV27 and TRBJ1-1, with D uncertain. V lost 2 bases and J 6 bases, leaving 10 bases between the germline ends. The CDR3 runs to 13 residues. The germline V gene has CDR1 MNHEY and CDR2 SMNVEV (reference sequence).

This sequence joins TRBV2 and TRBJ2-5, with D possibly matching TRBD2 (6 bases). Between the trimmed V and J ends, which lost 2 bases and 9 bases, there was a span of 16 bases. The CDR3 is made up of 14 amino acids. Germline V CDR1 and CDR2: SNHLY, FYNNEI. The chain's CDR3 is CASSEFDSWGAQYF. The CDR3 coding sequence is TGTGCCAGCAGTGAATTTGATTCGTGGGGGGCCCAGTACTTC.

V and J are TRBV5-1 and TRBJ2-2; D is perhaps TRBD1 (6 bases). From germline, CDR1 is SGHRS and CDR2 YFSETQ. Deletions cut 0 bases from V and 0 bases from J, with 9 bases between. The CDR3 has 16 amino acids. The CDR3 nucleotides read TGCGCCAGCAGCTTGGTGTCAGGGGCGAACACCGGGGAGCTGTTTTTT. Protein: CASSLVSGANTGELFF.

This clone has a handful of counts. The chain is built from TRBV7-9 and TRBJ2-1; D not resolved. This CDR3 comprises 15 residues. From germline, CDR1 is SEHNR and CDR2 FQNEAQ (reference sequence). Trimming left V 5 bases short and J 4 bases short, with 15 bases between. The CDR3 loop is CASSNPLSSYNEQFF. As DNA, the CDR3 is TGTGCCAGCAGCAACCCACTATCCTCTTACAATGAGCAGTTCTTC.

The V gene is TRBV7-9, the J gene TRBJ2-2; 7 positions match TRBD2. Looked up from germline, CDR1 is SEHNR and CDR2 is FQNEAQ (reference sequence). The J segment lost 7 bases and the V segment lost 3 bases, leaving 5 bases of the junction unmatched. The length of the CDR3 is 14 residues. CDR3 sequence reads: CASSFAGVGGELFF. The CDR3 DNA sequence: TGTGCCAGCAGCTTCGCGGGGGTCGGCGGGGAGCTGTTTTTT.

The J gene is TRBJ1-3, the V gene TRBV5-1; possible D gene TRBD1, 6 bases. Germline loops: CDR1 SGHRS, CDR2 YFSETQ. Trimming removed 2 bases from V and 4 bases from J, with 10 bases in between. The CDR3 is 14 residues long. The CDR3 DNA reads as TGCGCCAGCAGCTTCACAGGGCCAGGAAACACCATATATTTT. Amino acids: CASSFTGPGNTIYF.

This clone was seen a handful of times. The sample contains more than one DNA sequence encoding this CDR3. Here the CDR3 DNA reads TGTGCCAGCAGCGTAACCGGGGGCGAGCAGTACTTC. It specifies CASSVTGGEQYF. The chain uses TRBV9 and TRBJ2-7; tentatively, D is TRBD2 (6 bases). Between the trimmed V and J ends, which lost 1 base and 6 bases, there was a span of 8 bases. Germline assignment: CDR1 SGDLS and CDR2 YYNGEE. The CDR3 sequence is 12 residues long.

The CDR3 DNA reads as TGTGCCAGCAGCTCAACAGGGGGATACGAGACCCAGTACTTC. Protein sequence: CASSSTGGYETQYF. The genes are TRBV7-2 and TRBJ2-5; 8 positions agree with TRBD1. V lost 4 bases and J lost 5; bases outside the gene matches: 6. The CDR3 loop spans 14 amino acids. Germline CDR1 is SGHTA and CDR2 is FQGNSA.

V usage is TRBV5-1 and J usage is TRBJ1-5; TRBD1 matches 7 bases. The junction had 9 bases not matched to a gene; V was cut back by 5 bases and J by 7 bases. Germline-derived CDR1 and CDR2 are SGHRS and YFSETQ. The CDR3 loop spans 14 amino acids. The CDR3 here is CASSLTGLEQPQHF. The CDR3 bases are TGCGCCAGCAGTCTGACAGGGCTGGAACAGCCCCAGCATTTT.

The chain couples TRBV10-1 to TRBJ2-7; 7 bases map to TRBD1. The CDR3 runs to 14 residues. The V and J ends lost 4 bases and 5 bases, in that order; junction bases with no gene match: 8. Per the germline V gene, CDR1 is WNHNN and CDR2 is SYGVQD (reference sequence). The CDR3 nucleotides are TGCGCCAGCAGTGTAGGGGGCCACGTAAACGAGCAGTACTTC. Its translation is CASSVGGHVNEQYF.

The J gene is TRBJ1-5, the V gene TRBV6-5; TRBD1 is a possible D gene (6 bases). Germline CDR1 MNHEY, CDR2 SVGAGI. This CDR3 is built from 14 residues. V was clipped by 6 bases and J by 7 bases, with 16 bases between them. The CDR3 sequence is CASRGARGSQPQHF. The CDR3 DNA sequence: TGTGCCAGCAGAGGAGCCAGGGGTAGCCAGCCCCAGCATTTT.

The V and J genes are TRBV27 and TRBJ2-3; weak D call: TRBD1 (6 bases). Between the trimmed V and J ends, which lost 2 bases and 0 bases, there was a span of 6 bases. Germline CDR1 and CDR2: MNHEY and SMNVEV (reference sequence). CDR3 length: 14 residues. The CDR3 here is CASSLQGSTDTQYF. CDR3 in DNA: TGTGCCAGCAGTTTACAGGGGAGCACAGATACGCAGTATTTT.

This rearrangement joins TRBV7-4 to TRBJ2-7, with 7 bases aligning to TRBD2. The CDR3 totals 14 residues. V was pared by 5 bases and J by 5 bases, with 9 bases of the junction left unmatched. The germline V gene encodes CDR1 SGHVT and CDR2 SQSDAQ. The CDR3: CASSPGGYGNEQYF. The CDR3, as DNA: TGTGCCAGCAGCCCGGGGGGTTATGGCAACGAGCAGTACTTC.

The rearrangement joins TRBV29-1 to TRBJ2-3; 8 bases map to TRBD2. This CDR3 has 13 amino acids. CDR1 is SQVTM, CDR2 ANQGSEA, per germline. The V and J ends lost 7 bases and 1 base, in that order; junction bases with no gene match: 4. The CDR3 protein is CSGGREGTDTQYF. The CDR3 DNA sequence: TGCAGCGGGGGGCGGGAGGGCACAGATACGCAGTATTTT.

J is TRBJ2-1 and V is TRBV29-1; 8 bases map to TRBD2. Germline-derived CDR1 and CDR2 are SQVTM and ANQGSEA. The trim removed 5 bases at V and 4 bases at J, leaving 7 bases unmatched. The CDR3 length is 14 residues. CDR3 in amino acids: CSVFAGLAYNEQFF. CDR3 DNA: TGCAGCGTTTTTGCCGGACTAGCTTACAATGAGCAGTTCTTC.

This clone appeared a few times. CDR3 sequence (DNA): TGTGCCAGCAGCTTAGCAGGACTAGCGGCCTATGGGAATGAGCAGTTCTTC. Amino acid sequence: CASSLAGLAAYGNEQFF. The chain carries TRBV7-2 and TRBJ2-1, with 10 bases aligning to TRBD2. V lost 0 bases and J lost 7; bases outside the gene matches: 9. From germline, CDR1 is SGHTA and CDR2 FQGNSA. CDR3 size: 17 residues.

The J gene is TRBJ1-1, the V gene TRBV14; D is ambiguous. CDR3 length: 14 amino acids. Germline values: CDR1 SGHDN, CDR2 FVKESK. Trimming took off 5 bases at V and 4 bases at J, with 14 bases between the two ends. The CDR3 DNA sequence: TGTGCCAGCAGCGTCTTGGGTGAGGGCACTGAAGCTTTCTTT. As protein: CASSVLGEGTEAFF.

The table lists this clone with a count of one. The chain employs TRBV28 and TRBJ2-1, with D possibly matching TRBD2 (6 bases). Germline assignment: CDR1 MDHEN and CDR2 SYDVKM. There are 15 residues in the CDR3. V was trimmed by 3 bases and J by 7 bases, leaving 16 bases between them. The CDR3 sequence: CASSFPGMGRNEQFF. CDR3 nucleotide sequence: TGTGCCAGCAGTTTTCCGGGGATGGGGAGGAATGAGCAGTTCTTC.

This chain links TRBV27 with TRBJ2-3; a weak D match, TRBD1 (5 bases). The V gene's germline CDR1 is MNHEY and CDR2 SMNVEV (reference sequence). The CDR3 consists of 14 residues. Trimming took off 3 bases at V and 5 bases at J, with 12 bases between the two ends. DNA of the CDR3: TGTGCCAGCAGTTTGCAGGGTTGGGTAGATACGCAGTATTTT. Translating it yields CASSLQGWVDTQYF.